Described below is a single TCR beta chain sequence and its context. Only in-frame clones appear in the TCRdb table, and some are missing; sequencing was by immunoSEQ multiplex PCR. This table holds 120,000 to 150,000 clones, over 70% found once. These data belong to a study of blood T cell repertoires in COVID-19. This TCR was recovered from a man aged 50-60 years who had recovered from COVID-19. Sequences were obtained from peripheral blood.

CDR3 sequence reads: CATSRTLVRDSGNTIYF. The CDR3 bases are TGTGCCACCAGCAGAACCCTCGTGAGGGACTCTGGAAACACCATATATTTT. V gene TRBV15 combines with J gene TRBJ1-3; D ambiguous. The length of the CDR3 is 17 residues. The germline CDR1 and CDR2 sequences are LNHNV and YYDKDF (reference sequence). Trimming removed 2 bases at V and 0 bases at J, with 14 bases between.